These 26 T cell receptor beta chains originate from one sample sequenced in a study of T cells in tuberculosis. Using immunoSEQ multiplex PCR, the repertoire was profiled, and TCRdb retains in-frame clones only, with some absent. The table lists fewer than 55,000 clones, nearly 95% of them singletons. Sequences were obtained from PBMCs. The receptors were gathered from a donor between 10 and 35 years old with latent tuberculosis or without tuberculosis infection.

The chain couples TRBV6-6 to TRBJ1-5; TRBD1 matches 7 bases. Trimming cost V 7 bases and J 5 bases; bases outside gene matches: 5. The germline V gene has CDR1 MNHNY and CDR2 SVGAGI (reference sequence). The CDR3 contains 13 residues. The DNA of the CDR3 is TGTGCCAGCAATACAGGGGACGATCAGCCCCAGCATTTT. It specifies CASNTGDDQPQHF.

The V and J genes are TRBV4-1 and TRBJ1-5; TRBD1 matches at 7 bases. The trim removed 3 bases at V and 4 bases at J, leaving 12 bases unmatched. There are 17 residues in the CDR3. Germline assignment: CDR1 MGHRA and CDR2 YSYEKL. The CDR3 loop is CASSQSLRETGNQPQHF. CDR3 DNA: TGCGCCAGCAGCCAGTCCCTAAGGGAGACAGGGAATCAGCCCCAGCATTTT.

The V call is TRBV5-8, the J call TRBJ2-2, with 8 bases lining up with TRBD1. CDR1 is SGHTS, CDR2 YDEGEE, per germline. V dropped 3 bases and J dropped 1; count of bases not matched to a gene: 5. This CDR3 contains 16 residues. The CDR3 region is CASSSWTGRNTGELFF. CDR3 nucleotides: TGTGCCAGCAGCTCCTGGACAGGGAGGAACACCGGGGAGCTGTTTTTT.

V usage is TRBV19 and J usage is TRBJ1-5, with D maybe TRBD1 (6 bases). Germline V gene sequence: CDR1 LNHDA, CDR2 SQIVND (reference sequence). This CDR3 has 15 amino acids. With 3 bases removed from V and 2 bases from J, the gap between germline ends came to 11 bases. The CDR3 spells CASSIQGSGNQPQHF. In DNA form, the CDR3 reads TGTGCCAGTAGTATTCAGGGGTCGGGCAATCAGCCCCAGCATTTT.

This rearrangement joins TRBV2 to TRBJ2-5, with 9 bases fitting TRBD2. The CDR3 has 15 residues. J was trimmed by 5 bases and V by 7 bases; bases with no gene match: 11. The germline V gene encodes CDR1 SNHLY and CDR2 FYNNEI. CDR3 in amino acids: CASTLSLAGPETQYF. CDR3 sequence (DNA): TGTGCCAGCACCTTATCTCTAGCGGGACCGGAGACCCAGTACTTC.

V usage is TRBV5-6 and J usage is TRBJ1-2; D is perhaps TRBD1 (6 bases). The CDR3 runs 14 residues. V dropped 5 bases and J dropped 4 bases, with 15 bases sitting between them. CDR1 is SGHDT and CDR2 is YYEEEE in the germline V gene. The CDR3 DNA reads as TGTGCCAGCAGTACAGACAGGACTTCCTATGGCTACACCTTC. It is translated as CASSTDRTSYGYTF.

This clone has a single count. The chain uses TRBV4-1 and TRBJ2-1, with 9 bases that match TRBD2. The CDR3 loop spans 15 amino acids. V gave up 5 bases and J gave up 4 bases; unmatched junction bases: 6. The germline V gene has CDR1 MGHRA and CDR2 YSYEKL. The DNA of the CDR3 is TGCGCCAGCAGCACCCAGCGGGAGGCTTACAATGAGCAGTTCTTC. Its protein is CASSTQREAYNEQFF.

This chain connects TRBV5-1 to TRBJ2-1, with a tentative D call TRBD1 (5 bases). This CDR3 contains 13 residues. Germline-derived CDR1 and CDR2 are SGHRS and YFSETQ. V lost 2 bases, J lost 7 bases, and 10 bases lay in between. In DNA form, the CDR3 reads TGCGCCAGCAGCTTTCCAGGGTCTAATGAGCAGTTCTTC. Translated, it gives CASSFPGSNEQFF.

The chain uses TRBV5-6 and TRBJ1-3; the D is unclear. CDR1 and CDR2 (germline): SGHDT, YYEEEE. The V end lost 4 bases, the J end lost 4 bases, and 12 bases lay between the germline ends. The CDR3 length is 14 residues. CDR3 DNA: TGTGCCAGCAGCCCCCTGAGGTTCGGAAACACCATATATTTT. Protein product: CASSPLRFGNTIYF.

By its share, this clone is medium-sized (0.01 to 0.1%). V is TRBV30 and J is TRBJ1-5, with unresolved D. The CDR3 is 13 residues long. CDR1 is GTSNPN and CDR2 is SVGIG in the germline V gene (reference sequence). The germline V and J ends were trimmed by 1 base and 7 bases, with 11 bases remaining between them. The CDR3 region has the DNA TGTGCCTGGAGTGGTGATCCTAACCAGCCCCAGCATTTT. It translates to CAWSGDPNQPQHF.

Here the CDR3 DNA reads TGTGCCAGCAGTTTATCGGGGTCTAATGAAGCTTTCTTT. Encoded protein: CASSLSGSNEAFF. This sequence joins TRBV28 and TRBJ1-1; no clear D. Trimming shortened V by 1 base and J by 7 bases, and 10 bases separated the two germline ends. There are 13 residues in the CDR3. Germline V gene lookup returns CDR1 MDHEN and CDR2 SYDVKM.

The CDR3 sequence: CASEQGRYSNQPQHF. CDR3 in DNA: TGCGCCAGCGAACAGGGACGATATAGCAATCAGCCCCAGCATTTT. This chain connects TRBV10-2 to TRBJ1-5; TRBD1 might be the D (6 bases). The CDR3 contains 15 residues. The V gene's germline CDR1 is WSHSY and CDR2 SAAADI. V dropped 8 bases and J dropped 0 bases, with 14 bases sitting between them.

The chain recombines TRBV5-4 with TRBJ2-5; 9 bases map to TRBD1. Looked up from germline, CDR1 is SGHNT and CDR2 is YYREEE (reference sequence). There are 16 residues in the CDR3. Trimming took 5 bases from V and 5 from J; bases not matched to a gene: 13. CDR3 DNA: TGTGCCAGCAGAGTTGCTCCGGGACAGGGAGGGGAGACCCAGTACTTC. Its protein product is CASRVAPGQGGETQYF. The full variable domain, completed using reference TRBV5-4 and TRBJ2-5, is ETGVTQSPTHLIKTRGQQVTLRCSSQSGHNTVSWYQQALGQGPQFIFQYYREEENGRGNFPPRFSGLQFPNYSSELNVNALELDDSALYLCASRVAPGQGGETQYFGPGTRLLVL.

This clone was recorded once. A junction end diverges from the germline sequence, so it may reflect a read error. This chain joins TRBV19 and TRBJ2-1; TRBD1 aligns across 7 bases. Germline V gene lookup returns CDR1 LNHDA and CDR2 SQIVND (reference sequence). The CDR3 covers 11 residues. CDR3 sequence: CASELGGRRVF. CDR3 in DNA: TGTGCCAGTGAGTTAGGGGGCCGCAGGGTCTTC.

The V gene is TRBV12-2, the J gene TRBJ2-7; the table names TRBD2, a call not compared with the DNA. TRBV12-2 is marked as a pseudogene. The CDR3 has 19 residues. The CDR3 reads CASRLGQGTSGAFSYEQYF. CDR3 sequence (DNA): TGTGCAAGTCGCTTAGGACAGGGAACTAGCGGGGCCTTCTCCTACGAGCAGTACTTC.

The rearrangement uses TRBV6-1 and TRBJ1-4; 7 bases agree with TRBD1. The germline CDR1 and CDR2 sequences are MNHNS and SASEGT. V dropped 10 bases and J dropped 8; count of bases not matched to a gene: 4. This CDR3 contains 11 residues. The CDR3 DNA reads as TGTGCCACCTGGACAGGCGAAAAACTGTTTTTT. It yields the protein CATWTGEKLFF.

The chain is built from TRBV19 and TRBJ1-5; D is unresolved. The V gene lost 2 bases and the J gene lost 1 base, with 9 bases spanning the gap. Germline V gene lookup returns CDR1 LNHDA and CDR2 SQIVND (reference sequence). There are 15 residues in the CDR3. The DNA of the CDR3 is TGTGCCAGTAGTATAACCGGTGAGAGCAATCAGCCCCAGCATTTT. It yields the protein CASSITGESNQPQHF.

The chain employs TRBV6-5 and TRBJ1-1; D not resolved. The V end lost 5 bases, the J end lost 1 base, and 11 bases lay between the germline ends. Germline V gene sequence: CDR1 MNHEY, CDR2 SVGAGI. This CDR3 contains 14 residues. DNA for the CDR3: TGTGCCAGCAGTACCCGACGGGAGAACACTGAAGCTTTCTTT. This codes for CASSTRRENTEAFF.

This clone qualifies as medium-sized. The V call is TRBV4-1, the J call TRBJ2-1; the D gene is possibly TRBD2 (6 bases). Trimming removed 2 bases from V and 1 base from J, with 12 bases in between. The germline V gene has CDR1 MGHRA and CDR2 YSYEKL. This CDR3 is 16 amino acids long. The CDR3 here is CASSQQGLPSYNEQFF. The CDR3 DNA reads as TGCGCCAGCAGCCAACAGGGACTCCCTTCCTACAATGAGCAGTTCTTC.

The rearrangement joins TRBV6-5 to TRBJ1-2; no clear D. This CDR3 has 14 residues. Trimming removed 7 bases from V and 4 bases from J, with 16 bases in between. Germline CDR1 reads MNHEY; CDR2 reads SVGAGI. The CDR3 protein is CASTPGGYGYGYTF. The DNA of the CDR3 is TGTGCCAGCACCCCAGGAGGGTATGGCTATGGCTACACCTTC.

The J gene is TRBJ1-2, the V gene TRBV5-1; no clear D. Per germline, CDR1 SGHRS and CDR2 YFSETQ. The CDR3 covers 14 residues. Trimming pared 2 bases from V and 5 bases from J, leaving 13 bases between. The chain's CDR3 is CASSFGDGGYGYTF. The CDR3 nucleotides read TGCGCCAGCAGCTTTGGAGACGGAGGATATGGCTACACCTTC.

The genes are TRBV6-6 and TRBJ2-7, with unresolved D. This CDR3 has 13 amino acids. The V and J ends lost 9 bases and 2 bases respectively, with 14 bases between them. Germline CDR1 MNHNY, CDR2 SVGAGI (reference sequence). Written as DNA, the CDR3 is TGTGCCAGTAGTGTCGGCGGCACCTACGAGCAGTACTTC. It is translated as CASSVGGTYEQYF.

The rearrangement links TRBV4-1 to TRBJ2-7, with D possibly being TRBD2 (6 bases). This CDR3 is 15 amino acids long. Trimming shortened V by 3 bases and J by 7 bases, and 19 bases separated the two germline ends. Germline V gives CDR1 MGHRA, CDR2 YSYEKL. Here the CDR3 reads CASSHRETSDEEQYF. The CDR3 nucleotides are TGCGCCAGCAGCCACCGGGAGACCAGTGATGAGGAGCAGTACTTC.

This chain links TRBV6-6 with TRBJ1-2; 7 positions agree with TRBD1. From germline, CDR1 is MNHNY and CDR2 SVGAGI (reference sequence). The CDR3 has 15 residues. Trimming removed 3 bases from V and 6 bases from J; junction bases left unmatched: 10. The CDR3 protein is CASSYYAHRGDGYTF. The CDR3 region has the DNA TGTGCCAGCAGTTATTACGCGCACAGGGGCGATGGCTACACCTTC.

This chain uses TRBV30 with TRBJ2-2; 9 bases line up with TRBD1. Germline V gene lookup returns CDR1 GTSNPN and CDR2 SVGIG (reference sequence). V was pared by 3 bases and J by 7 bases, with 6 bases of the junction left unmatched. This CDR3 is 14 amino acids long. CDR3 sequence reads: CAWSRGQGIGELFF. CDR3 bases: TGTGCCTGGAGCCGAGGACAGGGGATCGGGGAGCTGTTTTTT.

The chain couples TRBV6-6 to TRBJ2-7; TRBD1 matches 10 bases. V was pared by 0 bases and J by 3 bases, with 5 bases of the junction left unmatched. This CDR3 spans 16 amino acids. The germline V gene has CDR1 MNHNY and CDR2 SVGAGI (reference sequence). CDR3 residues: CASSYSRDRGDYEQYF. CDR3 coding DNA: TGTGCCAGCAGTTACTCCCGGGACAGGGGTGACTACGAGCAGTACTTC.